The 27 T cell receptor beta chains presented below share a single source sample, sequenced in a study of T cell clones after liver transplantation. Repertoires were generated with immunoSEQ multiplex PCR, while TCRdb's copy carries only in-frame clones and drops some. The sample holds tens of thousands of clones, 85% to 90% seen once. The source material was CD8+ T cells from blood, sampled 12 months after liver transplant. These receptors all stem from a human patient who received a liver transplant. The T cells may come from the graft donor.

V and J are TRBV27 and TRBJ2-7; D unresolved. The CDR3 is 15 residues long. Trimming removed 5 bases from V and 0 bases from J, with 14 bases in between. Germline CDR1 and CDR2: MNHEY and SMNVEV (reference sequence). The chain's CDR3 is CASSDLLAPSYEQYF. For the CDR3, the DNA is TGTGCCAGCAGTGACCTTTTGGCTCCCTCCTACGAGCAGTACTTC.

This clone was seen a single time. V is TRBV7-6 and J is TRBJ2-7; tentative D call: TRBD2 (5 bases). CDR1 is SGHVS and CDR2 is FNYEAQ in the germline V gene. The CDR3 covers 14 residues. The V end lost 5 bases, the J end lost 4 bases, and 15 bases lay between the germline ends. Written as DNA, the CDR3 is TGTGCCAGCAGCCCCGGGAACAAAATTTACGAGCAGTACTTC. It yields the protein CASSPGNKIYEQYF.

The chain links TRBV11-2 to TRBJ1-4; tentative D call: TRBD1 (5 bases). The V gene's germline CDR1 is SGHAT and CDR2 FQNNGV. The CDR3 is 15 residues long. The V end lost 1 base, the J end lost 8 bases, and 14 bases lay between the germline ends. CDR3 residues: CASSLVQGPGEKLFF. The CDR3 DNA reads as TGTGCCAGCAGCTTAGTCCAGGGACCGGGAGAAAAACTGTTTTTT.

V gene TRBV27 combines with J gene TRBJ1-1, with no clear D. V shed 3 bases and J shed 0 bases, with 5 bases lying between them. The CDR3 is 13 amino acids. Germline CDR1 is MNHEY and CDR2 is SMNVEV (reference sequence). CDR3 DNA sequence: TGTGCCAGCAGTTTCTCCCTGAACACTGAAGCTTTCTTT. The encoded protein is CASSFSLNTEAFF.

J is TRBJ1-1 and V is TRBV5-5; D is unresolved. There are 14 residues in the CDR3. V was cut by 0 bases and J by 4 bases, with 10 bases left in between. CDR1 and CDR2 (germline): SGHKS, YYEKEE (reference sequence). The CDR3: CASSLVAGSTEAFF. As DNA, the CDR3 is TGTGCCAGCAGCTTGGTTGCCGGGAGCACTGAAGCTTTCTTT.

CDR3 residues: CASSPGDGAYQETQYF. The CDR3 nucleotides are TGTGCCAGCAGCCCCGGGGACGGGGCTTACCAAGAGACCCAGTACTTC. This chain links TRBV9 with TRBJ2-5; D may correspond to TRBD1 or TRBD2 (5 bases each). This CDR3 contains 16 residues. Germline V gives CDR1 SGDLS, CDR2 YYNGEE. V shed 4 bases and J shed 0 bases, with 16 bases lying between them.

The V gene is TRBV27, the J gene TRBJ2-2; D call uncertain. With 5 bases removed from V and 2 bases from J, the gap between germline ends came to 12 bases. Germline loops: CDR1 MNHEY, CDR2 SMNVEV (reference sequence). This CDR3 contains 15 residues. The CDR3 sequence is CASSPSQPNTGELFF. DNA for the CDR3: TGTGCCAGCAGTCCATCACAACCAAACACCGGGGAGCTGTTTTTT.

The CDR3 protein is CATSGVWSEVGNTIYF. CDR3 DNA: TGTGCCACCTCAGGGGTGTGGAGTGAGGTCGGAAACACCATATATTTT. V gene TRBV28 combines with J gene TRBJ1-3; possibly TRBD1 for D (6 bases). The CDR3 covers 16 residues. CDR1 and CDR2 from the germline V gene are MDHEN and SYDVKM. Trimming took 10 bases from V and 4 from J, leaving 23 bases between them.

The rearrangement links TRBV19 to TRBJ2-7; TRBD1 might be the D (5 bases). This CDR3 has 15 amino acids. Trimming took 3 bases from V and 3 from J, leaving 15 bases between them. Germline V gives CDR1 LNHDA, CDR2 SQIVND (reference sequence). The CDR3 DNA is TGTGCCAGTAGTATTGGGGCAGGATCCCTCTACGAGCAGTACTTC. This encodes CASSIGAGSLYEQYF.

The chain is built from TRBV4-3 and TRBJ2-7; D not certain. The germline V and J ends were trimmed by 1 base and 7 bases, with 20 bases remaining between them. CDR3 size: 16 residues. Germline values: CDR1 LGHNA, CDR2 YSLEER. CDR3 loop: CASSQVSTPDPREQYF. For the CDR3, the DNA is TGCGCCAGCAGCCAAGTTTCGACACCTGACCCCCGGGAGCAGTACTTC.

V is TRBV18 and J is TRBJ1-3, with 7 bases that match TRBD1. Germline V gene lookup returns CDR1 KGHSH and CDR2 LQKENI. This CDR3 is 16 amino acids long. J gave up 0 bases and V 3 bases, and 5 bases lay outside the gene matches. CDR3 sequence (DNA): TGTGCCAGCTCACCTGGACAGGACTACTCTGGAAACACCATATATTTT. It specifies CASSPGQDYSGNTIYF.

This clone was seen a few times. The rearrangement joins TRBV11-2 to TRBJ1-5; D not resolved. Trimming took off 1 base at V and 7 bases at J, with 5 bases between the two ends. The CDR3 sequence is 12 residues long. Germline CDR1 is SGHAT and CDR2 is FQNNGV. The CDR3 is CASSLGGQPQHF. The CDR3 DNA reads as TGTGCCAGCAGCTTAGGAGGACAGCCCCAGCATTTT. Using reference TRBV11-2 and TRBJ1-5 for the parts outside the CDR3, the full variable domain is EAGVAQSPRYKIIEKRQSVAFWCNPISGHATLYWYQQILGQGPKLLIQFQNNGVVDDSQLPKDRFSAERLKGVDSTLKIQPAKLEDSAVYLCASSLGGQPQHFGDGTRLSIL.

This clone was seen once. CDR3 DNA sequence: TGTGCCAGCAGCAAAGAGGGTTACAGGGGGGATCAGCCCCAGCATTTT. It translates to CASSKEGYRGDQPQHF. The J gene is TRBJ1-5, the V gene TRBV21-1; the D call of TRBD1 is as the table states it, not checked on the DNA. TRBV21-1 is a pseudogene segment. The length of the CDR3 is 16 residues.

V is TRBV27 and J is TRBJ1-1; 8 positions match TRBD1. CDR1 is MNHEY, CDR2 SMNVEV, per germline (reference sequence). CDR3 size: 12 residues. The V and J ends lost 6 bases and 5 bases, in that order; junction bases with no gene match: 2. This CDR3 reads CASRTGATEAFF. CDR3 DNA: TGTGCCAGCAGGACAGGGGCAACTGAAGCTTTCTTT.

This sequence joins TRBV5-6 and TRBJ1-5; D uncertain. Trimming removed 1 base at V and 3 bases at J, with 8 bases between. The CDR3 runs 14 residues. Germline CDR1 is SGHDT and CDR2 is YYEEEE. CDR3 region: CASSLFRINQPQHF. CDR3 nucleotides: TGTGCCAGCAGCTTGTTTCGGATCAATCAGCCCCAGCATTTT.

The V gene is TRBV2, the J gene TRBJ2-7; D is unresolved. V gave up 8 bases and J gave up 4 bases, with 15 bases separating them. The germline V gene encodes CDR1 SNHLY and CDR2 FYNNEI. The CDR3 spans 13 residues. The CDR3 here is CASLTREKYEQYF. The CDR3, as DNA: TGTGCCAGCCTGACCCGAGAAAAATACGAGCAGTACTTC.

V gene TRBV19 combines with J gene TRBJ2-6; possibly TRBD1 for D (6 bases). CDR1 is LNHDA and CDR2 is SQIVND in the germline V gene (reference sequence). Trimming left V 8 bases short and J 8 bases short, with 10 bases between. This CDR3 is 12 amino acids long. The CDR3 sequence: CASSRGTNVLTF. CDR3 nucleotides: TGTGCCAGTTCCAGGGGAACCAACGTCCTGACTTTC.

This chain links TRBV4-3 with TRBJ1-5; D is perhaps TRBD1 (6 bases). Looked up from germline, CDR1 is LGHNA and CDR2 is YSLEER. Trimming left V 1 base short and J 0 bases short, with 19 bases between. This CDR3 contains 19 residues. CDR3 DNA sequence: TGCGCCAGCAGCCAAGTGACCAGGGGCCCCGAAAATAGCAATCAGCCCCAGCATTTT. Amino acid sequence: CASSQVTRGPENSNQPQHF.

The chain carries TRBV28 and TRBJ1-5; 10 bases match TRBD1. The junction had 0 bases not matched to a gene; V was cut back by 6 bases and J by 1 base. The germline V gene has CDR1 MDHEN and CDR2 SYDVKM. The CDR3 loop spans 14 amino acids. The CDR3 region is CASRDRGSNQPQHF. The CDR3 DNA reads TGTGCCAGCAGGGACAGGGGGAGCAATCAGCCCCAGCATTTT.

V and J are TRBV7-6 and TRBJ2-7; D remains unclear. Trimming removed 1 base at V and 4 bases at J, with 11 bases between. The length of the CDR3 is 14 residues. CDR1 and CDR2 (germline): SGHVS, FNYEAQ. CDR3 nucleotides: TGTGCCAGCAGCTTAGGTCCTCTAGGTTACGAGCAGTACTTC. Its protein is CASSLGPLGYEQYF.

The V and J genes are TRBV10-1 and TRBJ2-7; TRBD1 agrees at 7 bases. Losses at the gene ends were 6 bases for V and 9 bases for J; bases not matched to a gene: 11. Germline lookup yields CDR1 WNHNN and CDR2 SYGVQD (reference sequence). The CDR3 consists of 13 residues. This CDR3 is CASSSTGLVGQYF. Here the CDR3 DNA reads TGCGCCAGCAGCTCGACAGGGTTGGTTGGGCAGTACTTC.

Note on this clone: The sample has other DNA sequences that encode this CDR3 too. J is TRBJ2-1 and V is TRBV7-6, with D possibly matching TRBD1 (6 bases). The CDR3 consists of 15 residues. V lost 5 bases, J lost 7 bases, and 18 bases lay in between. Germline V CDR1 and CDR2: SGHVS, FNYEAQ. The CDR3 bases are TGTGCCAGCAGCCTACAGGGAAGTCTTATAAATGAGCAGTTCTTC. Its protein product is CASSLQGSLINEQFF.

The chain carries TRBV13 and TRBJ2-1; TRBD2 agrees at 9 bases. The V gene's germline CDR1 is PRHDT and CDR2 FYEKMQ (reference sequence). CDR3 length equals 16 residues. The ends lost 2 bases at V and 3 bases at J; junction bases unmatched: 5. The CDR3 reads CASSLRASGNYNEQFF. The CDR3 DNA sequence: TGTGCCAGCAGCTTAAGGGCTAGCGGGAACTACAATGAGCAGTTCTTC.

V gene TRBV7-9 combines with J gene TRBJ2-7, with D possibly being TRBD2 (6 bases). In germline, CDR1 is SEHNR, CDR2 FQNEAQ (reference sequence). V was shortened by 3 bases and J by 2 bases, with 17 bases between the two germline ends. This CDR3 comprises 16 residues. CDR3 residues: CASSFTPGIAAYEQYF. CDR3 nucleotide sequence: TGTGCCAGCAGCTTCACCCCCGGAATAGCGGCCTACGAGCAGTACTTC.

The chain carries TRBV4-2 and TRBJ2-7; perhaps TRBD2 as D (6 bases). The CDR3 is 14 residues long. Trimming left V 4 bases short and J 0 bases short, with 10 bases between. Germline V CDR1 and CDR2: LGHNA, YNFKEQ. In nucleotides, the CDR3 is TGTGCCAGCAGCCCGACTAGATCCTCCTACGAGCAGTACTTC. Its protein product is CASSPTRSSYEQYF.

Note on this clone: The same CDR3 arises from other DNA sequences in this sample as well. This chain uses TRBV27 with TRBJ2-7, with unresolved D. Germline CDR1 and CDR2: MNHEY and SMNVEV (reference sequence). V was trimmed by 0 bases and J by 0 bases, leaving 6 bases between them. The CDR3 spans 14 residues. Written as DNA, the CDR3 is TGTGCCAGCAGTTTATCCCTCCCCTCCTACGAGCAGTACTTC. It translates to CASSLSLPSYEQYF.

V gene TRBV15 combines with J gene TRBJ2-1, with TRBD1 matching 8 bases. The CDR3 consists of 16 residues. Germline V lookup: CDR1 LNHNV, CDR2 YYDKDF (reference sequence). Losses at the gene ends were 2 bases for V and 4 bases for J; bases not matched to a gene: 7. The CDR3 protein is CATSRSGQEGYNEQFF. In DNA, the CDR3 is TGTGCCACCAGCAGATCGGGACAGGAGGGATACAATGAGCAGTTCTTC. The full variable domain, with the rest looked up from reference TRBV15 and TRBJ2-1, is DAMVIQNPRYQVTQFGKPVTLSCSQTLNHNVMYWYQQKSSQAPKLLFHYYDKDFNNEADTPDNFQSRRPNTSFCFLDIRSPGLGDTAMYLCATSRSGQEGYNEQFFGPGTRLTVL.